Listed here are 26 T cell receptor beta chains from one sample, sequenced in a study of radiation and T cells in renal cell carcinoma. Noted time point: baseline pretreatment blood. Specified treatment: 15 Gy SBRT to primary tumor, nephrectomy 4 weeks later. Some clones are missing from TCRdb's copy, which holds only in-frame ones; the method was immunoSEQ multiplex PCR. Of about 140,000 clones detected, over 65% appear once; the ten largest clones hold 20% to 25%. The specimen comprised blood, sampled from a patient whose treatment included radiotherapy and nephrectomy. These receptors all come from a woman in her forties or fifties with renal cell carcinoma.

This rearrangement joins TRBV5-6 to TRBJ2-3, with 10 bases lining up with TRBD2. The V segment lost 0 bases and the J segment 5 bases; nucleotides outside the gene matches: 9. Germline V lookup: CDR1 SGHDT, CDR2 YYEEEE. This CDR3 is built from 17 residues. Written as DNA, the CDR3 is TGTGCCAGCAGCTTGGCCGGATCTAGCGGGGGACGAGATACGCAGTATTTT. Translated: CASSLAGSSGGRDTQYF.

The genes are TRBV10-3 and TRBJ1-4; D is undetermined. The germline V gene has CDR1 ENHRY and CDR2 SYGVKD. This CDR3 region has 13 residues. Trimming pared 0 bases from V and 3 bases from J, leaving 2 bases between. The CDR3, as DNA: TGTGCCATCAGTGAGTCCCCTAATGAAAAACTGTTTTTT. It encodes CAISESPNEKLFF.

The gene calls are TRBV5-1 and TRBJ2-2, with D possibly TRBD1 on 7 matching bases. The ends were cut back, 2 bases at V and 6 bases at J, with 14 bases in the middle. The germline V gene encodes CDR1 SGHRS and CDR2 YFSETQ. The CDR3 loop spans 15 amino acids. The CDR3 reads CASSLVQGEAGELFF. In DNA form, the CDR3 reads TGCGCCAGCAGCTTAGTGCAGGGGGAGGCCGGGGAGCTGTTTTTT.

The rearrangement uses TRBV5-1 and TRBJ2-7; D not resolved. The length of the CDR3 is 13 residues. Germline CDR1 is SGHRS and CDR2 is YFSETQ. Trimming took 0 bases from V and 7 from J, leaving 11 bases between them. The CDR3 DNA sequence: TGCGCCAGCAGCTTGGGTGGCGGTCTGGAGCAGTACTTC. Its translation is CASSLGGGLEQYF.

V gene TRBV5-4 combines with J gene TRBJ2-2; D may match TRBD1 or TRBD2 (5 bases each). V was clipped by 2 bases and J by 0 bases, with 8 bases between them. Germline CDR1 and CDR2: SGHNT and YYREEE (reference sequence). The CDR3 spans 15 residues. The CDR3 loop reads CASSFVGANTGELFF. The CDR3 DNA is TGTGCCAGCAGCTTCGTGGGGGCGAACACCGGGGAGCTGTTTTTT. The whole variable domain, remainder taken from reference TRBV5-4 and TRBJ2-2, is ETGVTQSPTHLIKTRGQQVTLRCSSQSGHNTVSWYQQALGQGPQFIFQYYREEENGRGNFPPRFSGLQFPNYSSELNVNALELDDSALYLCASSFVGANTGELFFGEGSRLTVL.

V usage is TRBV28 and J usage is TRBJ1-4; D remains ambiguous. This CDR3 comprises 15 residues. Germline CDR1 MDHEN, CDR2 SYDVKM. Trimming took 6 bases from V and 0 from J, leaving 11 bases between them. DNA of the CDR3: TGTGCCAGCAGGGGCATGTTTGCAACTAATGAAAAACTGTTTTTT. This sequence encodes CASRGMFATNEKLFF.

This clone appeared once. V usage is TRBV9 and J usage is TRBJ2-7; D remains unclear. Looked up from germline, CDR1 is SGDLS and CDR2 is YYNGEE. V lost 4 bases, J lost 9 bases, and 14 bases lay in between. There are 12 residues in the CDR3. The CDR3 here is CASSSSGAAQYF. The CDR3 DNA follows: TGTGCCAGCAGCAGTAGTGGCGCCGCGCAGTACTTC.

V and J are TRBV5-5 and TRBJ2-7; 7 nucleotides line up with TRBD2. Per germline, CDR1 SGHKS and CDR2 YYEKEE (reference sequence). The CDR3 spans 15 residues. V was pared by 4 bases and J by 6 bases, with 13 bases of the junction left unmatched. The CDR3 reads CASSATGTNTGEQYF. CDR3 DNA: TGTGCCAGCAGCGCTACCGGGACTAACACGGGCGAGCAGTACTTC.

The chain recombines TRBV14 with TRBJ2-7; 9 bases are shared with TRBD2. The CDR3 covers 15 residues. Germline CDR1 reads SGHDN; CDR2 reads FVKESK. V lost 0 bases and J lost 4; bases outside the gene matches: 4. For the CDR3, the DNA is TGTGCCAGCAGCCAAGAACCTAGCGGGGATTACGAGCAGTACTTC. Its protein is CASSQEPSGDYEQYF.

V gene TRBV5-5 combines with J gene TRBJ1-5; D call uncertain. Per germline, CDR1 SGHKS and CDR2 YYEKEE (reference sequence). V was clipped by 0 bases and J by 7 bases, with 14 bases between them. This CDR3 contains 15 residues. The CDR3 DNA sequence: TGTGCCAGCAGCTTGGGATCCGGGTATTCCCAGCCCCAGCATTTT. It is translated as CASSLGSGYSQPQHF.

The J gene is TRBJ1-1, the V gene TRBV6-6, with a weak D call TRBD1 (6 bases). This CDR3 comprises 14 residues. Germline V lookup: CDR1 MNHNY, CDR2 SVGAGI (reference sequence). Deletions cut 6 bases from V and 0 bases from J, with 11 bases between. CDR3 region: CASRAGALNTEAFF. The CDR3 coding sequence is TGTGCCAGCAGGGCAGGGGCGCTGAACACTGAAGCTTTCTTT.

CDR3 amino acids: CASSLSAGPSYNEQFF. CDR3 DNA sequence: TGTGCCAGCAGCTTATCAGCGGGACCCTCCTACAATGAGCAGTTCTTC. V usage is TRBV7-4 and J usage is TRBJ2-1; TRBD2 matches at 7 bases. The CDR3 has 16 residues. After removal of 2 bases from V and 0 bases from J, the junction contained 4 bases not matched to a gene. From germline, CDR1 is SGHVT and CDR2 SQSDAQ.

The chain is built from TRBV5-1 and TRBJ1-1, with D possibly matching TRBD1 (5 bases). This CDR3 has 14 amino acids. Germline values: CDR1 SGHRS, CDR2 YFSETQ. The V end was cut by 3 bases, the J end by 4 bases, with 13 bases between. CDR3 DNA sequence: TGCGCCAGCAGCTGGGGACGTGGAGGCACTGAAGCTTTCTTT. Protein: CASSWGRGGTEAFF.

V gene TRBV7-2 combines with J gene TRBJ1-1; the D is unclear. Deletions cut 1 base from V and 3 bases from J, with 9 bases between. The CDR3 length is 14 residues. Germline V gives CDR1 SGHTA, CDR2 FQGNSA. CDR3: CASSLDPGDTEAFF. The DNA of the CDR3 is TGTGCCAGCAGCTTAGATCCCGGGGACACTGAAGCTTTCTTT. Drawing the rest from reference TRBV7-2 and TRBJ1-1, the complete variable domain is GAGVSQSPSNKVTEKGKDVELRCDPISGHTALYWYRQSLGQGLEFLIYFQGNSAPDKSGLPSDRFSAERTGGSVSTLTIQRTQQEDSAVYLCASSLDPGDTEAFFGQGTRLTVV.

CDR3 bases: TGCGCCAGCAGCGGGGGCTCGGGTAACACCATATATTTT. Residues: CASSGGSGNTIYF. This chain links TRBV5-1 with TRBJ1-3, with D possibly matching TRBD1 (6 bases). Looked up from germline, CDR1 is SGHRS and CDR2 is YFSETQ. V was cut by 4 bases and J by 7 bases, with 12 bases left in between. This CDR3 comprises 13 residues.

This chain connects TRBV4-3 to TRBJ2-6; D uncertain. Trimming removed 0 bases from V and 0 bases from J, with 6 bases in between. Germline values: CDR1 LGHNA, CDR2 YSLEER. The CDR3 covers 16 residues. The CDR3 DNA sequence: TGCGCCAGCAGCCAAGATTCAGTCTCTGGGGCCAACGTCCTGACTTTC. Translating gives CASSQDSVSGANVLTF.

This chain links TRBV19 with TRBJ1-2, with TRBD1 identical over 7 bases. Germline assignment: CDR1 LNHDA and CDR2 SQIVND (reference sequence). The CDR3 spans 14 residues. V lost 8 bases, J lost 4 bases, and 10 bases stayed unmatched. The CDR3 DNA follows: TGTGCCAGTGGGGACAGTCGAGCCATCTATGGCTACACCTTC. Translation gives CASGDSRAIYGYTF.

The chain carries TRBV29-1 and TRBJ2-5; TRBD1 is a possible D gene (6 bases). The CDR3 loop spans 18 amino acids. V dropped 4 bases and J dropped 5 bases, with 29 bases sitting between them. CDR1 is SQVTM and CDR2 is ANQGSEA in the germline V gene. The CDR3 DNA reads TGCAGCGTTGGTCCCAATAGTCGGGACATGACCCCTGGGGAGACCCAGTACTTC. Encoded protein: CSVGPNSRDMTPGETQYF.

This clone came up once. The V and J genes are TRBV4-1 and TRBJ2-5; D may be TRBD2 (6 bases). Germline V gene sequence: CDR1 MGHRA, CDR2 YSYEKL. Trimming cost V 3 bases and J 6 bases, with 14 bases left between them. This CDR3 spans 14 amino acids. DNA of the CDR3: TGCGCCAGCAGCCAGCGGGACCTCGGGAAGACCCAGTACTTC. Its protein product is CASSQRDLGKTQYF.

The CDR3 DNA follows: TGTGCCAGTAGTAAACCGGGACAGGGTGTATACGAGCAGTACTTC. It encodes CASSKPGQGVYEQYF. The rearrangement uses TRBV19 and TRBJ2-7; TRBD1 aligns across 9 bases. CDR3 length equals 15 residues. The germline gives CDR1 LNHDA, CDR2 SQIVND (reference sequence). V lost 4 bases to trimming and J lost 4 bases; unmatched junction nucleotides: 8.

This chain's CDR3 is CASSAGGDQPQHF. Here the CDR3 DNA reads TGTGCCAGCAGTGCCGGGGGGGACCAGCCCCAGCATTTT. This rearrangement joins TRBV27 to TRBJ1-5; maybe TRBD1 (5 bases). CDR3 size: 13 residues. Deletions cut 5 bases from V and 7 bases from J, with 12 bases between. The V gene's germline CDR1 is MNHEY and CDR2 SMNVEV (reference sequence).

The genes are TRBV7-8 and TRBJ1-6; 7 nucleotides agree with TRBD1. The CDR3 has 15 amino acids. Germline V gene data show CDR1 as SGHVS and CDR2 as FQNEAQ. With V trimmed by 6 bases and J by 4 bases, 6 bases remained unmatched. The CDR3 here is CASRYETGYNSPLHF. DNA of the CDR3: TGTGCCAGCAGATACGAGACAGGGTATAATTCACCCCTCCACTTT.

V and J are TRBV11-3 and TRBJ2-7, with TRBD1 matching over 8 bases. The junction had 4 bases not matched to a gene; V was cut back by 1 base and J by 2 bases. Germline lookup yields CDR1 SGHNT and CDR2 YENEEA. The CDR3 is made up of 15 amino acids. The CDR3 loop reads CASSLGTGSTYEQYF. DNA for the CDR3: TGTGCCAGCAGCTTAGGGACAGGGTCAACCTACGAGCAGTACTTC.

This clone was seen ten or more times. The chain is built from TRBV7-9 and TRBJ1-3; D is ambiguous. Germline-derived CDR1 and CDR2 are SEHNR and FQNEAQ (reference sequence). This CDR3 is built from 18 residues. V gave up 1 base and J gave up 0 bases, with 16 bases separating them. The CDR3 reads CASSLGFSTVFSGNTIYF. CDR3 in DNA: TGTGCCAGCAGCTTAGGTTTTAGCACAGTTTTCTCTGGAAACACCATATATTTT. Complete variable domain (other parts from reference TRBV7-9 and TRBJ1-3): DTGVSQNPRHKITKRGQNVTFRCDPISEHNRLYWYRQTLGQGPEFLTYFQNEAQLEKSRLLSDRFSAERPKGSFSTLEIQRTEQGDSAMYLCASSLGFSTVFSGNTIYFGEGSWLTVV.

The gene calls are TRBV30 and TRBJ1-5, with D possibly TRBD1 on 5 matching bases. The CDR3 totals 14 residues. V was trimmed by 2 bases and J by 6 bases, leaving 14 bases between them. The germline V gene has CDR1 GTSNPN and CDR2 SVGIG (reference sequence). The DNA for the CDR3 is TGTGCCTGGAGTCGCAGGGTAGCCGGTCAGCCCCAGCATTTT. Translating gives CAWSRRVAGQPQHF.

This chain connects TRBV6-1 to TRBJ1-6; no reliable D call. This CDR3 contains 17 residues. Trimming took 4 bases from V and 1 from J, leaving 14 bases between them. Germline V CDR1 and CDR2: MNHNS, SASEGT. CDR3 nucleotide sequence: TGTGCCAGCAGTGGGAGACTCCTGGGGTCCTATAATTCACCCCTCCACTTT. Protein: CASSGRLLGSYNSPLHF.